This T cell receptor beta chain was sequenced during a study of cytomegalovirus exposure and HLA in healthy donors. Study-level findings and limits: While the bulk of TCR sequences proved rare, some public TCRs turned up in many donors. Confirmation in vitro established that a few CMV-associated chains were specific for CMV antigens.

Trimming cost V 2 bases and J 0 bases, with 11 bases left between them. Per the germline V gene, CDR1 is SNHLY and CDR2 is FYNNEI. This CDR3 is 15 amino acids long. Unrecorded immune exposures were likely, despite nominal health at sampling. It was with 60 Vbeta and 13 Jbeta primers that the PCR ran. Sequenced by immunoSEQ multiplex PCR; TCRdb stores in-frame clones only, minus some. Of roughly 120,000 clones in the sample, 60% to 85% are singletons; the top ten hold about 2.5%. Remarks on this clone: Its specificity is not known.

The sample was PBMCs. The TCR originated in a woman in her thirties or forties in good health and CMV-seropositive. The chain is built from TRBV2 and TRBJ2-7, with D maybe TRBD2 (6 bases). The CDR3 nucleotides are TGTGCCAGCAGTGAAAGGGACTCCAGCTCCTACGAGCAGTACTTC. Its protein product is CASSERDSSSYEQYF.